These 25 T cell receptor beta chains came from one sample sequenced in a study of T cell changes during pregnancy in multiple sclerosis. The assay was immunoSEQ multiplex PCR, and TCRdb's table has in-frame clones only and misses some. This table has 65,000 to 90,000 clones, over 85% appearing once. This specimen was peripheral blood, taken in the second trimester of pregnancy. The receptors derive from a female donor with multiple sclerosis, enrolled in a pregnancy study.

This chain uses TRBV7-8 with TRBJ1-4; D perhaps matches TRBD1 (5 bases). Germline assignment: CDR1 SGHVS and CDR2 FQNEAQ. The CDR3 has 15 amino acids. Between the trimmed V and J ends, which lost 6 bases and 3 bases, there was a span of 14 bases. DNA of the CDR3: TGTGCCAGCAGGGAGGGACCACTGGCTAATGAAAAACTGTTTTTT. It specifies CASREGPLANEKLFF. Drawing the rest from reference TRBV7-8 and TRBJ1-4, the complete variable domain is GAGVSQSPRYKVAKRGQDVALRCDPISGHVSLFWYQQALGQGPEFLTYFQNEAQLDKSGLPSDRFFAERPEGSVSTLKIQRTQQEDSAVYLCASREGPLANEKLFFGSGTQLSVL.

The chain has TRBV10-3 and TRBJ2-4, with TRBD1 matching over 7 bases. The CDR3 extends over 18 amino acids. J was trimmed by 3 bases and V by 1 base; bases with no gene match: 12. The germline V gene has CDR1 ENHRY and CDR2 SYGVKD. As DNA, the CDR3 is TGTGCCATCAGTGAGTTTATGGGCAGGGGGTCTCGCAAAAACATTCAGTACTTC. It codes for CAISEFMGRGSRKNIQYF.

V usage is TRBV27 and J usage is TRBJ1-5, with D perhaps matching TRBD1 (5 bases). The CDR3 extends over 16 amino acids. Trimming shortened V by 1 base and J by 0 bases, and 10 bases separated the two germline ends. Germline V gene sequence: CDR1 MNHEY, CDR2 SMNVEV (reference sequence). CDR3 in DNA: TGTGCCAGCAGTTTATTTTCGGACACTAGCAATCAGCCCCAGCATTTT. This gives the protein CASSLFSDTSNQPQHF.

CDR3 amino acids: CASSFSGGASETQYF. In DNA form, the CDR3 reads TGTGCCAGCAGCTTTAGCGGGGGGGCATCAGAGACCCAGTACTTC. The chain is built from TRBV11-3 and TRBJ2-5; 11 bases fit TRBD2. The CDR3 sequence is 15 residues long. J was trimmed by 4 bases and V by 3 bases; bases with no gene match: 4. CDR1 SGHNT and CDR2 YENEEA come from the germline V gene.

The chain couples TRBV7-9 to TRBJ2-5, with D unclear. From germline, CDR1 is SEHNR and CDR2 FQNEAQ (reference sequence). The CDR3 has 12 amino acids. V was cut by 2 bases and J by 4 bases, with 5 bases left in between. The CDR3 DNA is TGTGCCAGCAGCTTAAAGCGAGAGACCCAGTACTTC. Residues: CASSLKRETQYF.

This clone occurred a few times. The V gene is TRBV19, the J gene TRBJ2-7; no reliable D call. V shed 1 base and J shed 3 bases, with 10 bases lying between them. The CDR3 is made up of 14 amino acids. The germline gives CDR1 LNHDA, CDR2 SQIVND (reference sequence). In nucleotides, the CDR3 is TGTGCCAGTAGTATAGGACGACCAGGCTACGAGCAGTACTTC. Its protein product is CASSIGRPGYEQYF.

The CDR3, as DNA: TGTGCCAGCAGTTTCTTTCAGGGGCAGTACTTC. It is translated as CASSFFQGQYF. The chain combines TRBV28 with TRBJ2-7; a possible D gene is TRBD1 (5 bases). The V end was cut by 3 bases, the J end by 9 bases, with 9 bases between. Germline CDR1 and CDR2: MDHEN and SYDVKM. The CDR3 has 11 amino acids.

The V call is TRBV30, the J call TRBJ2-7, with 12 bases aligning to TRBD2. J gave up 2 bases and V 4 bases, and 3 bases lay outside the gene matches. Germline-derived CDR1 and CDR2 are GTSNPN and SVGIG (reference sequence). This CDR3 is 14 amino acids long. The CDR3: CAWKRTSGTYEQYF. CDR3 nucleotides: TGTGCCTGGAAGCGGACTAGCGGGACCTACGAGCAGTACTTC.

This clone was observed once. The V call is TRBV28, the J call TRBJ1-2; perhaps TRBD1 as D (6 bases). Trimming removed 10 bases at V and 6 bases at J, with 18 bases between. The CDR3 contains 13 residues. Germline V gene data show CDR1 as MDHEN and CDR2 as SYDVKM. In nucleotides, the CDR3 is TGTGCCACCGATGAGGGGGTGGCCCATGGCTACACCTTC. This sequence encodes CATDEGVAHGYTF.

The chain links TRBV21-1 to TRBJ1-2; TRBD1 is the table's D call and was not checked against the DNA. TRBV21-1 is described as a pseudogene. The CDR3 runs to 13 residues. In DNA, the CDR3 is TGTGCCAGCAGCAAACGACAGCCTTATGGCTACACCTTC. Its protein is CASSKRQPYGYTF.

The chain carries TRBV6-5 and TRBJ2-1; a possible D gene is TRBD2 (6 bases). With 4 bases removed from V and 5 bases from J, the gap between germline ends came to 12 bases. This CDR3 region has 14 residues. CDR1 MNHEY and CDR2 SVGAGI come from the germline V gene. This CDR3 is CASSSRDFDNEQFF. CDR3 coding DNA: TGTGCCAGCAGTTCCCGGGACTTCGACAATGAGCAGTTCTTC.

This sequence joins TRBV6-7 and TRBJ2-7; TRBD1 matches at 7 bases. TRBV6-7 is an open reading frame whose function is uncertain. The CDR3 consists of 15 residues. V was pared by 5 bases and J by 0 bases, with 7 bases of the junction left unmatched. Here the CDR3 DNA reads TGTGCCAGCAGTCCACGGACAGGCAACTCCTACGAGCAGTACTTC. This sequence encodes CASSPRTGNSYEQYF.

This sequence joins TRBV5-1 and TRBJ2-5; D unresolved. Trimming took off 1 base at V and 3 bases at J, with 13 bases between the two ends. This CDR3 comprises 15 residues. Looked up from germline, CDR1 is SGHRS and CDR2 is YFSETQ. The CDR3 DNA is TGCGCCAGCAGCTTGTCCCCAGTCTCAGAAGAGACCCAGTACTTC. Amino acid sequence: CASSLSPVSEETQYF.

The gene calls are TRBV6-6 and TRBJ2-7; D might be TRBD2 (5 bases). V was trimmed by 6 bases and J by 0 bases, leaving 15 bases between them. The germline gives CDR1 MNHNY, CDR2 SVGAGI (reference sequence). The CDR3 is 15 amino acids. The chain's CDR3 is CASRQSGESSYEQYF. CDR3 sequence (DNA): TGTGCCAGCAGACAAAGCGGAGAGAGCTCCTACGAGCAGTACTTC.

The rearrangement links TRBV7-2 to TRBJ1-2; 8 nucleotides match TRBD1. V shed 2 bases, J shed 8 bases, and the junction held 16 bases outside the gene matches. The CDR3 consists of 17 residues. CDR1 SGHTA and CDR2 FQGNSA come from the germline V gene. CDR3 sequence reads: CASSLSYSTGVGGGYTF. The CDR3 region has the DNA TGTGCCAGCAGCTTAAGTTATTCGACAGGGGTGGGGGGAGGCTACACCTTC.

This clone was observed a single time. The rearrangement uses TRBV7-9 and TRBJ2-7, with TRBD1 matching over 9 bases. The CDR3 is 15 amino acids. Germline CDR1 SEHNR, CDR2 FQNEAQ (reference sequence). Trimming removed 2 bases from V and 5 bases from J; junction bases left unmatched: 7. In nucleotides, the CDR3 is TGTGCCAGCAGCTTACCGGGGACAGGGCGGGACGAGCAGTACTTC. It encodes CASSLPGTGRDEQYF.

This chain uses TRBV5-8 with TRBJ2-3; 12 bases agree with TRBD2. The CDR3 is 17 amino acids. V trimming: 0 bases; J trimming: 2 bases; junction bases outside the gene matches: 4. Germline CDR1 reads SGHTS; CDR2 reads YDEGEE. In DNA, the CDR3 is TGTGCCAGCAGCTTGGGGCGGACTAGCGGGGCCACAGATACGCAGTATTTT. Translating it yields CASSLGRTSGATDTQYF.

This clone has just one count. The V and J genes are TRBV19 and TRBJ2-1; 13 bases map to TRBD2. V lost 5 bases, J lost 9 bases, and 10 bases stayed unmatched. Per germline, CDR1 LNHDA and CDR2 SQIVND (reference sequence). The CDR3 is made up of 16 amino acids. The CDR3 protein is CASSPFGTSGIGEQFF. DNA of the CDR3: TGTGCCAGTAGTCCGTTTGGGACTAGCGGGATTGGTGAGCAGTTCTTC.

This chain connects TRBV19 to TRBJ2-2; 12 bases agree with TRBD2. The CDR3 totals 18 residues. Germline V gene lookup returns CDR1 LNHDA and CDR2 SQIVND (reference sequence). The J segment lost 6 bases and the V segment lost 1 base, leaving 9 bases of the junction unmatched. In nucleotides, the CDR3 is TGTGCCAGTAGTATAGTACTAGCGGGAGGATTTGTTGCCGGGGAGCTGTTTTTT. Protein product: CASSIVLAGGFVAGELFF.

The V and J genes are TRBV11-3 and TRBJ1-1; D perhaps matches TRBD1 (6 bases). Germline V gene sequence: CDR1 SGHNT, CDR2 YENEEA. The CDR3 is 17 amino acids. V dropped 0 bases and J dropped 3 bases, with 17 bases sitting between them. The CDR3 DNA follows: TGTGCCAGCAGCTTAGATCTATTGTTCGGGGGGCACACTGAAGCTTTCTTT. Translation gives CASSLDLLFGGHTEAFF.

V and J are TRBV7-9 and TRBJ2-7; the D is unclear. There are 14 residues in the CDR3. The germline gives CDR1 SEHNR, CDR2 FQNEAQ (reference sequence). The V end was cut by 2 bases, the J end by 6 bases, with 14 bases between. The chain's CDR3 is CASSLYNNAAEQYF. CDR3 sequence (DNA): TGTGCCAGCAGCTTATATAACAACGCCGCCGAGCAGTACTTC.

The CDR3 sequence is CASSVESGKNTEAFF. The CDR3 DNA follows: TGTGCCAGCAGCGTAGAGAGCGGCAAGAACACTGAAGCTTTCTTT. The V gene is TRBV9, the J gene TRBJ1-1; no reliable D call. V shed 0 bases and J shed 1 base, with 10 bases lying between them. The CDR3 is 15 amino acids. CDR1 is SGDLS and CDR2 is YYNGEE in the germline V gene. Complete variable domain (other parts from reference TRBV9 and TRBJ1-1): DSGVTQTPKHLITATGQRVTLRCSPRSGDLSVYWYQQSLDQGLQFLIQYYNGEERAKGNILERFSAQQFPDLHSELNLSSLELGDSALYFCASSVESGKNTEAFFGQGTRLTVV.

In this sample, this clone turned up once. The chain uses TRBV6-5 and TRBJ2-7; TRBD1 is a possible D gene (5 bases). Per germline, CDR1 MNHEY and CDR2 SVGAGI. V lost 6 bases and J lost 1, with 13 bases in between. This CDR3 is built from 14 residues. The CDR3 protein is CASSPRQTSYEQYF. The CDR3 DNA follows: TGTGCCAGCAGCCCCCGACAGACATCCTACGAGCAGTACTTC.

This clone was seen a single time. J is TRBJ1-1 and V is TRBV6-5, with D maybe TRBD1 (5 bases). Germline CDR1 is MNHEY and CDR2 is SVGAGI. V was clipped by 0 bases and J by 7 bases, with 9 bases between them. The CDR3 is made up of 13 amino acids. CDR3 DNA sequence: TGTGCCAGCAGTTACTCTTCGACAGTTGAAGCTTTCTTT. It is translated as CASSYSSTVEAFF.

In its sample, this clone was seen a few times. This chain joins TRBV15 and TRBJ2-2; 9 bases are a match to TRBD1. The CDR3 runs to 16 residues. Germline CDR1 and CDR2: LNHNV and YYDKDF (reference sequence). After removal of 1 base from V and 5 bases from J, the junction contained 5 bases not matched to a gene. Written as DNA, the CDR3 is TGTGCCACCAGCAGAGTTTTAGGACAGGGGACCGGGGAGCTGTTTTTT. This codes for CATSRVLGQGTGELFF.